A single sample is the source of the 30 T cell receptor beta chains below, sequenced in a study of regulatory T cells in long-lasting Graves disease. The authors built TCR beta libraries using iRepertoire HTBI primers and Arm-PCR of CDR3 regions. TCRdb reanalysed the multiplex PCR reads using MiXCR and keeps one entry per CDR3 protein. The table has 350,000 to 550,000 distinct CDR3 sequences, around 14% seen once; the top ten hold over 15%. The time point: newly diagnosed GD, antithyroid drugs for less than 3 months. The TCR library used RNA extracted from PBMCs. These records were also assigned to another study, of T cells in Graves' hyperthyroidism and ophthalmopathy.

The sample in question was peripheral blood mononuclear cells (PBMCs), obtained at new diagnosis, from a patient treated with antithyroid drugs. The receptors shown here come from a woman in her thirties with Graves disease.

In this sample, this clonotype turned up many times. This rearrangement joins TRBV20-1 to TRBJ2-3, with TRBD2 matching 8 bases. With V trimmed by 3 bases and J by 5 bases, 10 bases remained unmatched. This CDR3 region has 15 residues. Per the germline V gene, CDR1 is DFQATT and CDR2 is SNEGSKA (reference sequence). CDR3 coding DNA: TGCAGTGCTAGTGAGGGAGCGGGAGTGGTAGATACGCAGTATTTT. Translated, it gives CSASEGAGVVDTQYF.

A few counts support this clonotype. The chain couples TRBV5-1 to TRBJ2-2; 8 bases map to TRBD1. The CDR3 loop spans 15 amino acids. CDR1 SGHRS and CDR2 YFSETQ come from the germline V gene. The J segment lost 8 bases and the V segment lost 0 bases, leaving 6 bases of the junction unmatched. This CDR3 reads CASSLAGTGMGELFF. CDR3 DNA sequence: TGCGCCAGCAGCTTGGCCGGGACAGGCATGGGGGAGCTGTTTTTT.

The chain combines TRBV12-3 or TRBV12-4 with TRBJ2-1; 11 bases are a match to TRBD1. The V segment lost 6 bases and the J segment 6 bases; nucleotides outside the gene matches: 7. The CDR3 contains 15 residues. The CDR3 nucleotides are TGTGCCAGCAGACGACCCGGGACAGGGGGCAATGAGCAGTTCTTC. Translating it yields CASRRPGTGGNEQFF.

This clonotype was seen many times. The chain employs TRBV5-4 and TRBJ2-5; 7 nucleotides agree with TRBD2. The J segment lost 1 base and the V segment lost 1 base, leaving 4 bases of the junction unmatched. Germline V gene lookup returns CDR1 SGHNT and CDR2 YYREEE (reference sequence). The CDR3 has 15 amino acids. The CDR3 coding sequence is TGTGCCAGCAGCTTGCGGAGCGGGGTCCAAGAGACCCAGTACTTC. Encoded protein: CASSLRSGVQETQYF. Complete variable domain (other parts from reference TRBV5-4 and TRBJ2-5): ETGVTQSPTHLIKTRGQQVTLRCSSQSGHNTVSWYQQALGQGPQFIFQYYREEENGRGNFPPRFSGLQFPNYSSELNVNALELDDSALYLCASSLRSGVQETQYFGPGTRLLVL.

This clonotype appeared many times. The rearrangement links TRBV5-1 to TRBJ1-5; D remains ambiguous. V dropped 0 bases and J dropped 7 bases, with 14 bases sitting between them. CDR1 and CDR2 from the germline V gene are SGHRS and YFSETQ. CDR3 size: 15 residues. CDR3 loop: CASSLDLGVGQPQHF. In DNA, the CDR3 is TGCGCCAGCAGCTTGGATCTTGGAGTGGGGCAGCCCCAGCATTTT. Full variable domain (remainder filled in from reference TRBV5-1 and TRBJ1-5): KAGVTQTPRYLIKTRGQQVTLSCSPISGHRSVSWYQQTPGQGLQFLFEYFSETQRNKGNFPGRFSGRQFSNSRSEMNVSTLELGDSALYLCASSLDLGVGQPQHFGDGTRLSIL.

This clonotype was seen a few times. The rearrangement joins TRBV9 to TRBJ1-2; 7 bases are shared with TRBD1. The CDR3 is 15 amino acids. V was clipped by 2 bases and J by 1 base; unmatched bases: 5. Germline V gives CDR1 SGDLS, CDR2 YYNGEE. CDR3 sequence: CASSVGDSFNYGYTF. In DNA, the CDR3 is TGTGCCAGCAGCGTTGGGGACAGTTTTAACTATGGCTACACCTTC. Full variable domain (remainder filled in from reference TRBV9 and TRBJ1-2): DSGVTQTPKHLITATGQRVTLRCSPRSGDLSVYWYQQSLDQGLQFLIQYYNGEERAKGNILERFSAQQFPDLHSELNLSSLELGDSALYFCASSVGDSFNYGYTFGSGTRLTVV.

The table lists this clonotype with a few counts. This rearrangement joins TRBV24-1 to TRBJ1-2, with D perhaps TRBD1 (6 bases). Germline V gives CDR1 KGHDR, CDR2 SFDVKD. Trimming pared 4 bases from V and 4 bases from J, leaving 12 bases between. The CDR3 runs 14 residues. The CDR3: CATSDATGLYGYTF. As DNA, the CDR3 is TGTGCCACCAGTGACGCGACAGGTCTCTATGGCTACACCTTC.

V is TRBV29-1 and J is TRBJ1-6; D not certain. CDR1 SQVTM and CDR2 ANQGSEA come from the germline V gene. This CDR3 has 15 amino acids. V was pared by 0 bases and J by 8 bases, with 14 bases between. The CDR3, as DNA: TGCAGCGTTGAAGATCTCAACAAGAGGTATTCACCCCTCCACTTT. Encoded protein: CSVEDLNKRYSPLHF.

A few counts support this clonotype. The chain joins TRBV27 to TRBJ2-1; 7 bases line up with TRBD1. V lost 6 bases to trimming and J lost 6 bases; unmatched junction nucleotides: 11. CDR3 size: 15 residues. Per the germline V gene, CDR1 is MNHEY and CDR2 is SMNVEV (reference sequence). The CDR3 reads CASSQGVPPANEQFF. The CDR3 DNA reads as TGTGCCAGCAGCCAGGGGGTACCCCCCGCCAATGAGCAGTTCTTC.

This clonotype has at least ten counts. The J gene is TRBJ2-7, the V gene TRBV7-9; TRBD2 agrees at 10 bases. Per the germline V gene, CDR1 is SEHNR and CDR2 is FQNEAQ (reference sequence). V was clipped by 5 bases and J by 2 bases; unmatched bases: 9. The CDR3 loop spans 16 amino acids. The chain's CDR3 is CASSTSGAPGTYEQYF. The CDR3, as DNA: TGTGCCAGCAGCACTAGCGGGGCCCCCGGAACCTACGAGCAGTACTTC.

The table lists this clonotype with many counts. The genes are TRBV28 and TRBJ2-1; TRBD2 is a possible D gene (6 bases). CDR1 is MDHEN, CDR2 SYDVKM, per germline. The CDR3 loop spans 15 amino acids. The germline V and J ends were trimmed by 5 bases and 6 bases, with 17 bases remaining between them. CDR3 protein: CASSEATARGNEQFF. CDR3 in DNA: TGTGCCAGCAGTGAAGCGACTGCGCGGGGCAATGAGCAGTTCTTC.

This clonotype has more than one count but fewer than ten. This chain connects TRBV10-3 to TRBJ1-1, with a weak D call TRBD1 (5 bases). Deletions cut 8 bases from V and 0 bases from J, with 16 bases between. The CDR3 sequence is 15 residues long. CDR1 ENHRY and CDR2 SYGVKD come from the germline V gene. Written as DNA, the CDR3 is TGTGCCATCCGGAAGGGACTCGGATTGAACACTGAAGCTTTCTTT. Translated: CAIRKGLGLNTEAFF.

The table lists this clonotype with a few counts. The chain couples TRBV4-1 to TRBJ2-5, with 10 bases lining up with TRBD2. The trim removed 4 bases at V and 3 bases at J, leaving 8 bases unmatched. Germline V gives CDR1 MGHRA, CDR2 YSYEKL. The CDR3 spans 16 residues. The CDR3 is CASSPPLAGRKETQYF. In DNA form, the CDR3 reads TGCGCCAGCAGCCCACCACTAGCGGGGAGGAAAGAGACCCAGTACTTC.

The CDR3: CASSEGALSSTDTQYF. Here the CDR3 DNA reads TGTGCCAGCAGTGAAGGGGCACTATCTAGCACAGATACGCAGTATTTT. The chain links TRBV6-2 or TRBV6-3 to TRBJ2-3; possibly TRBD1 for D (5 bases). Germline V gene lookup returns CDR1 MNHEY and CDR2 SVGEGT. The V end was cut by 5 bases, the J end by 0 bases, with 15 bases between. This CDR3 comprises 16 residues.

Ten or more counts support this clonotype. The CDR3 loop is CSARRDRGQTDTQYF. The CDR3 DNA reads TGCAGCGCCCGAAGGGACAGGGGGCAGACAGATACGCAGTATTTT. The gene calls are TRBV29-1 and TRBJ2-3; 12 bases map to TRBD1. The trim removed 7 bases at V and 3 bases at J, leaving 8 bases unmatched. This CDR3 spans 15 amino acids. CDR1 and CDR2 (germline): SQVTM, ANQGSEA.

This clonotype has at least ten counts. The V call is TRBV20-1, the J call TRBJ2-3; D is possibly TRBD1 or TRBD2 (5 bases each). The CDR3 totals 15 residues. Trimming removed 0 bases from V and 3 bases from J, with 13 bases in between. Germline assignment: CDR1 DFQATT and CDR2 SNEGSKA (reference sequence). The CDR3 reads CSAREGVGETDTQYF. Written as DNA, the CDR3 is TGCAGTGCTAGAGAGGGGGTGGGCGAAACAGATACGCAGTATTTT.

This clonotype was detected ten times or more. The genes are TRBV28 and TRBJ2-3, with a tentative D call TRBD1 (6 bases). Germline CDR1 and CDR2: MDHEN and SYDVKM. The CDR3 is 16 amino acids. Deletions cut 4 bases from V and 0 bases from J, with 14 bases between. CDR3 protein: CASSSSTGPSTDTQYF. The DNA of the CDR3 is TGTGCCAGCAGTTCGTCTACAGGGCCTAGCACAGATACGCAGTATTTT.

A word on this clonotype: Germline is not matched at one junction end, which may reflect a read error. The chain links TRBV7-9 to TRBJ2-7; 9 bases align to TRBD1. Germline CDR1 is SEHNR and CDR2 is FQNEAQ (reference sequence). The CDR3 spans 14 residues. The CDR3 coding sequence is TGCGCCAGCAGCTCGGGACAGGGAAAGAACGAGCAGTACTTC. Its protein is CASSSGQGKNEQYF. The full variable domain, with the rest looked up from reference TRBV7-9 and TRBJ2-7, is DTGVSQNPRHKITKRGQNVTFRCDPISEHNRLYWYRQTLGQGPEFLTYFQNEAQLEKSRLLSDRFSAERPKGSFSTLEIQRTEQGDSAMYLCASSSGQGKNEQYFGPGTRLTVT.

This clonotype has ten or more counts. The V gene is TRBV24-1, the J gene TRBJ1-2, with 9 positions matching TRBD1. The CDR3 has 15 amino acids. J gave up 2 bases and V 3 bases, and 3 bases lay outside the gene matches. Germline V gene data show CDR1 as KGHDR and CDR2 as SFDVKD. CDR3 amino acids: CATSDQGTGNYGYTF. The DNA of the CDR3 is TGTGCCACCAGTGATCAGGGGACAGGGAACTATGGCTACACCTTC.

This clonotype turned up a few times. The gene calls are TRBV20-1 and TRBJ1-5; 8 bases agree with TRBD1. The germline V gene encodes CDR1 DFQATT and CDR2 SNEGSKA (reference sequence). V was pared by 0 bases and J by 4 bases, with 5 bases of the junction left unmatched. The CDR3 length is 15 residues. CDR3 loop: CSARDRDRQNQPQHF. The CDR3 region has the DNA TGCAGTGCTAGAGATAGGGACAGGCAGAATCAGCCCCAGCATTTT.

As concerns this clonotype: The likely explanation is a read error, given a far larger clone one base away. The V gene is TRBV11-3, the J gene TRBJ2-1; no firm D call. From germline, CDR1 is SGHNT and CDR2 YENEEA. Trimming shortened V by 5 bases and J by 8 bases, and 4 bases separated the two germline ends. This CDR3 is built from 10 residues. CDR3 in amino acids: CASSDDEQFF. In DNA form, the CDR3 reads TGTGCCAGCAGCGACGATGAGCAGTTCTTC.

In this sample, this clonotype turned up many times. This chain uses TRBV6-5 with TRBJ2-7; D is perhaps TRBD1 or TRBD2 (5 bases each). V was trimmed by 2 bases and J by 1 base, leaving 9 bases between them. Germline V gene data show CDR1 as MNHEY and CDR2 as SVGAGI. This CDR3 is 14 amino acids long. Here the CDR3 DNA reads TGTGCCAGCAGTTACGGGGGAACTTCCTACGAGCAGTACTTC. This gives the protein CASSYGGTSYEQYF.

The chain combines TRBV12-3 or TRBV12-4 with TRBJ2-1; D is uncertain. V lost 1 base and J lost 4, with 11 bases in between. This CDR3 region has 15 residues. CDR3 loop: CASSLGNGVYNEQFF. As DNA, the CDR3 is TGTGCCAGCAGTTTAGGGAATGGGGTATACAATGAGCAGTTCTTC.

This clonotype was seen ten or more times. CDR3 in amino acids: CASSAGLGYNEQFF. The CDR3 DNA follows: TGTGCCAGCAGTGCGGGACTAGGGTACAATGAGCAGTTCTTC. The chain couples TRBV27 to TRBJ2-1, with 8 bases matching TRBD2. V shed 5 bases and J 4 bases; nucleotides not matched to a gene: 4. CDR3 length equals 14 residues. The V gene's germline CDR1 is MNHEY and CDR2 SMNVEV (reference sequence).

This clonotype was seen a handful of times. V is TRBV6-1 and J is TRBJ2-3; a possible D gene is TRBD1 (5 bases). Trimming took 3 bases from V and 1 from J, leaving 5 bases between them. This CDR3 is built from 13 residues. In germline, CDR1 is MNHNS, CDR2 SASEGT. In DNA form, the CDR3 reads TGTGCCAGCAGTGAGACAGGCACAGATACGCAGTATTTT. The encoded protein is CASSETGTDTQYF.

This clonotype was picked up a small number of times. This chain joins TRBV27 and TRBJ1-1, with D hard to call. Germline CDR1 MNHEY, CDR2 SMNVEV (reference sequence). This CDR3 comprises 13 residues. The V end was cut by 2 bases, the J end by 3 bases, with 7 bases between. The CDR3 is CASSLKGYTEAFF. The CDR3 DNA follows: TGTGCCAGCAGTTTAAAGGGTTACACTGAAGCTTTCTTT.

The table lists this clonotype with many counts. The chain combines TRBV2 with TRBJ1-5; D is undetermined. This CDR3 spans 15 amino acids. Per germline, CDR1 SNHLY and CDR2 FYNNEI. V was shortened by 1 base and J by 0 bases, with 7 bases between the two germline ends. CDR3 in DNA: TGTGCCAGCAGTGAAGAGTCGTATAGCAATCAGCCCCAGCATTTT. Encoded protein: CASSEESYSNQPQHF.

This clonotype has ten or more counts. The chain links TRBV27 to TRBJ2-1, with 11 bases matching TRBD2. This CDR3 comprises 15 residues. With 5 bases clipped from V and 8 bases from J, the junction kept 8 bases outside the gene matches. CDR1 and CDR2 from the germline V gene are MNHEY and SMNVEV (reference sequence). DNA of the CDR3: TGTGCCAGCAGTCTTAGCGGGAGGGCCGGAGATGAGCAGTTCTTC. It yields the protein CASSLSGRAGDEQFF.

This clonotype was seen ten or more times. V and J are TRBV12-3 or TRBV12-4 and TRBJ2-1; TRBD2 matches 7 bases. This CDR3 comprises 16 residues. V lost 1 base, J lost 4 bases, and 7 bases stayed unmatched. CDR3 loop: CASSLGFAGVYNEQFF. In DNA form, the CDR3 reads TGTGCCAGCAGTTTAGGCTTCGCGGGGGTGTACAATGAGCAGTTCTTC.

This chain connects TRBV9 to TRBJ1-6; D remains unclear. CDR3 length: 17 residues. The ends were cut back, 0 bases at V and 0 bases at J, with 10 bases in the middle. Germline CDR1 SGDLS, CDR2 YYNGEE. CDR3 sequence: CASSVEGESSYNSPLHF. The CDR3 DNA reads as TGTGCCAGCAGCGTAGAGGGTGAAAGCTCCTATAATTCACCCCTCCACTTT.